This T cell receptor beta chain originates from a study of blood T cells in healthy people across ages. Germline-derived CDR1 and CDR2 are MNHEY and SVGAGI. The CDR3 is made up of 14 amino acids. Trimming removed 7 bases from V and 0 bases from J, with 10 bases in between. It was with a sample-barcoded 5' primer and a J-beta primer mix that a second PCR of roughly 7 to 12 cycles was run. MiXCR was run by TCRdb on the 5' RACE reads, yielding one entry per CDR3 protein. Of about 640,000 distinct CDR3 sequences listed, around 38% are singletons. V gene TRBV6-5 combines with J gene TRBJ1-3; D is possibly TRBD1 (5 bases). The sequencing sample was made of blood. The TCR comes from a man aged 80 or over in good health. CDR3 nucleotide sequence: TGTGCCAGCAAACAGGAGAGCTCTGGAAACACCATATATTTT. Amino acid sequence: CASKQESSGNTIYF.